The present T cell receptor (beta chain) was sequenced within a study of T cell responses to AZD1222 COVID-19 vaccine. General study results and limits: Spike was spanned by vaccine-associated CD4 TCRs, which were dominant at 160-218 and 743-854. Reports say nearly half of spike-specific TCRs go after unmutated variant regions. Sampled repertoires all dated from after the peak T cell response.

As for this clone: The antigen remains undetermined.

Sequencing was performed with immunoSEQ multiplex PCR; in TCRdb, only in-frame clones are kept and a portion is missing. This table holds roughly 180,000 clones, around 90% found once. Germline-derived CDR1 and CDR2 are SNHLY and FYNNEI. CDR3 length equals 15 residues. Unmatched junction bases numbered 9, after V lost 6 bases and J lost 4 bases. The sequencing used peripheral blood, collected on day 0 of AZD1222 vaccination. The source is an adult in good health. V is TRBV2 and J is TRBJ2-1, with 7 positions matching TRBD2. This CDR3 is CASSQTSPQYNEQFF. CDR3 sequence (DNA): TGTGCCAGCAGCCAGACTAGCCCCCAATACAATGAGCAGTTCTTC.